Shown below are 6 T cell receptor beta chains from a single sample sequenced in a study of cytomegalovirus exposure and HLA in healthy donors. PCR involved 60 Vbeta and 13 Jbeta primers. Clones were sequenced by immunoSEQ multiplex PCR, and TCRdb holds only the in-frame ones, with some missing. The sample has 200,000 to 250,000 clones. Sequenced input: PBMCs. Receptor source: a woman aged 30 to 39 in good health and CMV-seropositive.

The chain combines TRBV10-3 with TRBJ1-1; 7 nucleotides line up with TRBD1. The length of the CDR3 is 16 residues. Germline lookup yields CDR1 ENHRY and CDR2 SYGVKD. V lost 7 bases and J lost 1; bases outside the gene matches: 12. This chain's CDR3 is CAINPNGQAGNTEAFF. The CDR3 DNA reads as TGTGCCATCAACCCCAACGGACAGGCCGGGAACACTGAAGCTTTCTTT.

The chain uses TRBV5-1 and TRBJ2-5; 8 bases map to TRBD1. V was clipped by 6 bases and J by 4 bases; unmatched bases: 8. The CDR3 is 14 residues long. The V gene's germline CDR1 is SGHRS and CDR2 YFSETQ. The CDR3 DNA follows: TGCGCCAGCACTCCCGGGACAGGTTCAGAGACCCAGTACTTC. It translates to CASTPGTGSETQYF.

This chain joins TRBV7-9 and TRBJ2-1; unclear D gene. CDR3 length: 17 amino acids. Per germline, CDR1 SEHNR and CDR2 FQNEAQ (reference sequence). Trimming removed 2 bases from V and 8 bases from J, with 22 bases in between. Written as DNA, the CDR3 is TGTGCCAGCAGCTTAACCCCCCGGAGAAGACTCGACCATGAGCAGTTCTTC. Its protein is CASSLTPRRRLDHEQFF.

This chain connects TRBV19 to TRBJ1-1, with a weak D call TRBD1 (6 bases). Trimming stripped 4 bases from V and 0 bases from J, with 12 bases between. Germline lookup yields CDR1 LNHDA and CDR2 SQIVND (reference sequence). The CDR3 spans 15 residues. CDR3 amino acids: CASSTHRALNTEAFF. The CDR3 DNA follows: TGTGCCAGTAGTACCCACAGGGCTCTGAACACTGAAGCTTTCTTT. The variable domain in full, with the rest retrieved from reference TRBV19 and TRBJ1-1, is DGGITQSPKYLFRKEGQNVTLSCEQNLNHDAMYWYRQDPGQGLRLIYYSQIVNDFQKGDIAEGYSVSREKKESFPLTVTSAQKNPTAFYLCASSTHRALNTEAFFGQGTRLTVV.

The V gene is TRBV7-2, the J gene TRBJ2-7; D not certain. Germline CDR1 reads SGHTA; CDR2 reads FQGNSA. The V gene lost 5 bases and the J gene lost 2 bases, with 7 bases spanning the gap. The CDR3 covers 12 residues. The CDR3 loop is CASSPSAYEQYF. DNA of the CDR3: TGTGCCAGCAGCCCCAGCGCCTACGAGCAGTACTTC.

The chain combines TRBV13 with TRBJ2-6, with 7 bases fitting TRBD1. V was clipped by 3 bases and J by 0 bases; unmatched bases: 5. CDR3 length: 17 residues. Germline CDR1 reads PRHDT; CDR2 reads FYEKMQ (reference sequence). The CDR3 DNA follows: TGTGCCAGCAGCTTCGACAGGGCCATCTCTGGGGCCAACGTCCTGACTTTC. This sequence encodes CASSFDRAISGANVLTF.